This T cell receptor beta chain originates from a study of identical twins. Study-wide findings and caveats: Analyses of zero insertions could, in part, be confounded by invariant MAIT and iNKT cells.

This CDR3 has 15 residues. The germline CDR1 and CDR2 sequences are SGHTA and FQGNSA. Trimming took 1 base from V and 5 from J; bases not matched to a gene: 5. With respect to this clonotype: No antigen is known for it.

TCRdb itself ran the 5' RACE reads through MiXCR, one entry per CDR3 protein. In the table there are roughly 540,000 distinct CDR3 sequences, approximately 22% of which are singletons. This sample was shared with a second study, whose subject was T cells expressing NK-cell markers. That publication notes: It was sorted CD3+CD56-NKG2C+, CD3+CD56+NKG2C- and CD3+CD56+NKG2C+ T cells that provided the TCR beta repertoires.

The sequenced sample was CD4+ T cells sorted from blood. The source of this sequence is a woman between 18 and 30 years old in good health. The chain is built from TRBV7-2 and TRBJ2-1; TRBD1 agrees at 7 bases. CDR3 loop: CASSLVGGGDNEQFF. CDR3 in DNA: TGTGCCAGCAGCTTAGTAGGGGGCGGAGACAATGAGCAGTTCTTC.